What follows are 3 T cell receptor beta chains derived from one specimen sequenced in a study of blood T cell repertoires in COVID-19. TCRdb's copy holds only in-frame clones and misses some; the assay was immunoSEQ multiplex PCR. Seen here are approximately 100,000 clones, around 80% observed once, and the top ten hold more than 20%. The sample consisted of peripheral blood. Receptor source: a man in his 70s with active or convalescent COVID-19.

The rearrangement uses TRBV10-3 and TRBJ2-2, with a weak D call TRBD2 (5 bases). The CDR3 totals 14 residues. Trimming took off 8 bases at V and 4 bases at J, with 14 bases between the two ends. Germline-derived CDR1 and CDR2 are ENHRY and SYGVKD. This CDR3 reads CAIRQGSSTGELFF. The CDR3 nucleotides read TGTGCCATCCGCCAAGGGAGTTCCACCGGGGAGCTGTTTTTT.

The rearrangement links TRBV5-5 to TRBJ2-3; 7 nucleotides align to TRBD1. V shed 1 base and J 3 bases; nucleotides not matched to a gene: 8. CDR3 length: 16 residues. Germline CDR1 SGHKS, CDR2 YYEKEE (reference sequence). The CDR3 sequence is CASSLQGVVNTDTQYF. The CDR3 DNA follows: TGTGCCAGCAGCTTGCAGGGGGTTGTGAATACAGATACGCAGTATTTT.

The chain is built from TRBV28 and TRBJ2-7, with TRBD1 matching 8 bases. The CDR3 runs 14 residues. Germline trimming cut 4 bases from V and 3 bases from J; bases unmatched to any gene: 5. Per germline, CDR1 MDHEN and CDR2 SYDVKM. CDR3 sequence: CASSSGTGDYEQYF. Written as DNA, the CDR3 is TGTGCCAGCAGTTCTGGGACAGGTGACTACGAGCAGTACTTC.